Shown below are 23 T cell receptor beta chains from a single sample sequenced in a study of T cells expressing NK-cell markers. TCRdb reprocessed the 5' RACE reads, keeping one entry per CDR3 protein, no DNA. The sample is made up of approximately 15,000 distinct CDR3 sequences, and the top ten hold over 50% of it. The sequenced sample was blood T cells: a sorted CD56 or NKG2C T cell subset, CD4+ or CD8+ T cells, or bulk PBMC T cells (not recorded which). All receptors derive from a man aged 18 to 69 in good health.

The rearrangement uses TRBV27 and TRBJ1-2. Germline V gene data show CDR1 as MNHEY and CDR2 as SMNVEV (reference sequence). This CDR3 contains 16 residues. CDR3 region: CASSLSSDGWAYGYTF.

The CDR3 protein is CASKLDSGAFF. The chain has TRBV12-3 or TRBV12-4 and TRBJ1-1. The CDR3 length is 11 residues.

This chain links TRBV28 with TRBJ2-1. The CDR3 runs 16 residues. CDR1 and CDR2 (germline): MDHEN, SYDVKM. The CDR3 reads CASSADFQSSYNEQFF.

The chain carries TRBV7-2 and TRBJ2-1; TCRdb proposes TRBD1, but this gene call is untestable without DNA. CDR3 size: 17 residues. Germline V lookup: CDR1 SGHTA, CDR2 FQGNSA. The CDR3 sequence: CASSPATGGTLTNEQFF.

This rearrangement joins TRBV7-2 to TRBJ2-1; the TCRdb D gene call, TRBD2, has no DNA to confirm it. The CDR3 contains 12 residues. CDR1 and CDR2 (germline): SGHTA, FQGNSA. This CDR3 is CARREGEDEQFF.

The gene calls are TRBV29-1 and TRBJ2-1; TCRdb returns TRBD2, unconfirmable since there is no DNA. Per the germline V gene, CDR1 is SQVTM and CDR2 is ANQGSEA. The length of the CDR3 is 15 residues. CDR3 loop: CSVARGGGSYNEQFF.

The V gene is TRBV29-1, the J gene TRBJ2-5; TCRdb gives TRBD1 as the D gene, but with no DNA this cannot be confirmed. The CDR3 has 12 amino acids. In germline, CDR1 is SQVTM, CDR2 ANQGSEA. CDR3 in amino acids: CSVEGDRQTQYF.

The chain employs TRBV21-1 and TRBJ2-1. TRBV21-1 is termed a pseudogene. The CDR3 runs 13 residues. CDR3 residues: CASSKVNYNEQFF.

The V gene is TRBV20-1, the J gene TRBJ2-1; TCRdb names TRBD2, which stays unverified in the absence of DNA. Germline V gives CDR1 DFQATT, CDR2 SNEGSKA (reference sequence). The CDR3 extends over 14 amino acids. The CDR3 reads CSGATGRRGNEQFF.

The chain carries TRBV7-7 and TRBJ2-3; TCRdb reports TRBD1, a call that lacks DNA to check it against. Germline V gene sequence: CDR1 SSHAT, CDR2 FNYEAQ (reference sequence). The CDR3 is 14 residues long. CDR3: CASSLGTSTDTQYF. Using reference TRBV7-7 and TRBJ2-3 for the parts outside the CDR3, the full variable domain is GAGVSQSPRYKVTKRGQDVTLRCDPISSHATLYWYQQALGQGPEFLTYFNYEAQPDKSGLPSDRFSAERPEGSISTLTIQRTEQRDSAMYRCASSLGTSTDTQYFGPGTRLTVL.

Its frequency marks this clonotype as medium-sized. The chain links TRBV4-2 to TRBJ2-7. Germline V gene sequence: CDR1 LGHNA, CDR2 YNFKEQ. This CDR3 spans 13 amino acids. CDR3: CASSQWISYEQYF.

The chain is built from TRBV2 and TRBJ2-1. Per the germline V gene, CDR1 is SNHLY and CDR2 is FYNNEI. The CDR3 runs to 15 residues. The CDR3 reads CASSDTAAASDEQFF.

The chain uses TRBV12-3 or TRBV12-4 and TRBJ2-2; the TRBD1 assignment by TCRdb is unverifiable without DNA. This CDR3 has 14 residues. The CDR3 reads CASSLSGGAGELFF.

The chain joins TRBV7-9 to TRBJ1-2. CDR1 is SEHNR, CDR2 FQNEAQ, per germline (reference sequence). This CDR3 has 13 amino acids. Here the CDR3 reads CASSLEQTRGYTF. The full variable domain, in which reference TRBV7-9 and TRBJ1-2 provide the parts outside the CDR3, is DTGVSQNPRHKITKRGQNVTFRCDPISEHNRLYWYRQTLGQGPEFLTYFQNEAQLEKSRLLSDRFSAERPKGSFSTLEIQRTEQGDSAMYLCASSLEQTRGYTFGSGTRLTVV.

The chain uses TRBV5-6 and TRBJ2-5. The germline V gene has CDR1 SGHDT and CDR2 YYEEEE. The CDR3 has 16 amino acids. The CDR3 reads CASSSRKRTPQETQYF.

This sequence joins TRBV7-9 and TRBJ2-1. CDR3 length: 16 amino acids. The germline gives CDR1 SEHNR, CDR2 FQNEAQ (reference sequence). CDR3 sequence: CASSLERQALGNEQFF.

The genes are TRBV5-1 and TRBJ2-6. Germline V lookup: CDR1 SGHRS, CDR2 YFSETQ. The CDR3 contains 15 residues. CDR3 amino acids: CASRIGSSGANVLTF.

V is TRBV12-3 or TRBV12-4 and J is TRBJ2-7; TCRdb picks TRBD1, but there is no DNA to check that call. CDR3 size: 15 residues. The CDR3 reads CASSLLGQGAYEQYF.

This rearrangement joins TRBV5-6 to TRBJ2-5; TCRdb picks TRBD1, but there is no DNA to check that call. The CDR3 sequence is 14 residues long. Per the germline V gene, CDR1 is SGHDT and CDR2 is YYEEEE. CDR3 loop: CASSLGGAEETQYF.

The V gene is TRBV25-1, the J gene TRBJ2-7; the D call of TRBD1 rests on TCRdb alone, since no DNA is present to check it. The CDR3 sequence is 13 residues long. CDR1 and CDR2 (germline): MGHDK, SYGVNS. The CDR3 sequence: CASSESRGYEQYF.

The CDR3 protein is CASRPFRLAQYF. This chain links TRBV7-8 with TRBJ2-5. Germline values: CDR1 SGHVS, CDR2 FQNEAQ. This CDR3 has 12 residues.

This rearrangement joins TRBV24-1 to TRBJ2-1; with no DNA, the TCRdb D assignment of TRBD1 cannot be verified. Germline V gene sequence: CDR1 KGHDR, CDR2 SFDVKD. The CDR3 has 18 residues. CDR3 amino acids: CATSESSVGTGDYNEQFF.

This chain uses TRBV4-2 with TRBJ2-4; the D call of TRBD1 rests on TCRdb alone, since no DNA is present to check it. Germline V gene sequence: CDR1 LGHNA, CDR2 YNFKEQ. The CDR3 has 16 amino acids. This CDR3 is CASSQETALAKNIQYF.